These 24 T cell receptor beta chains were all obtained from the same sample, sequenced in a study of blood T cell repertoires in COVID-19 (dated by TCRdb to 2018 to 2020). Library preparation used the immunoSEQ multiplex PCR assay. Not all clones reach the TCRdb copy of this immuneACCESS table, which keeps in-frame sequences only. Checked studies attribute under half of the gap to unresolved V genes and leave the rest unexplained. The sample table lists a few hundred thousand clones, 89% of them with a count of one. Approximately 12% of the sample belongs to the ten largest clones. Sequenced sample: peripheral blood. All receptors come from a woman aged 55 to 70 with acute or convalescent COVID-19.

This rearrangement joins TRBV15 to TRBJ2-3, with D perhaps TRBD2 (6 bases). The CDR3 is 16 residues long. Germline V gene data show CDR1 as LNHNV and CDR2 as YYDKDF (reference sequence). The V end lost 0 bases, the J end lost 0 bases, and 10 bases lay between the germline ends. The CDR3 sequence: CATSREWGTSTDTQYF. The CDR3 nucleotides read TGTGCCACCAGCAGAGAGTGGGGGACTAGCACAGATACGCAGTATTTT. The full variable domain, rest sourced from reference TRBV15 and TRBJ2-3, is DAMVIQNPRYQVTQFGKPVTLSCSQTLNHNVMYWYQQKSSQAPKLLFHYYDKDFNNEADTPDNFQSRRPNTSFCFLDIRSPGLGDTAMYLCATSREWGTSTDTQYFGPGTRLTVL.

The V and J genes are TRBV13 and TRBJ2-6, with D maybe TRBD2 (5 bases). The CDR3 spans 16 residues. Trimming left V 6 bases short and J 0 bases short, with 12 bases between. Germline CDR1 is PRHDT and CDR2 is FYEKMQ (reference sequence). CDR3 nucleotides: TGTGCCAGCAGGAGGGCCCCGAGCTCTGGGGCCAACGTCCTGACTTTC. Protein product: CASRRAPSSGANVLTF.

The chain employs TRBV3-1 (or the pseudogene TRBV3-2) and TRBJ1-6; TRBD1 aligns across 8 bases. The germline V gene has CDR1 LGHDT and CDR2 YNNKEL (reference sequence). CDR3 size: 17 residues. Trimming at V came to 0 bases and at J to 4 bases, leaving 5 bases not matched to a gene. The CDR3 DNA is TGTGCCAGCAGCCAAGATGGTTGGGACAGGTATAATTCACCCCTCCACTTT. Its protein is CASSQDGWDRYNSPLHF.

This chain joins TRBV7-6 and TRBJ1-2; D ambiguous. V shed 5 bases and J shed 8 bases, with 21 bases lying between them. Germline V gene sequence: CDR1 SGHVS, CDR2 FNYEAQ. The CDR3 is made up of 15 amino acids. The CDR3 DNA reads TGTGCCAGCAGCCCAGCCGACCAGCCCTTGGGCGGCTACACCTTC. It codes for CASSPADQPLGGYTF.

In regard to this clone: The identical CDR3 is also encoded by other nucleotide sequences in the sample. This rearrangement joins TRBV19 to TRBJ1-5, with D perhaps matching TRBD1 (6 bases). V lost 4 bases and J 3 bases, leaving 10 bases between the germline ends. Germline V lookup: CDR1 LNHDA, CDR2 SQIVND (reference sequence). This CDR3 comprises 14 residues. The DNA for the CDR3 is TGTGCCAGTAGTACGACAGGTTCCAATCAGCCCCAGCATTTT. Protein sequence: CASSTTGSNQPQHF.

The chain links TRBV7-2 to TRBJ2-7, with 9 bases lining up with TRBD1. V was pared by 4 bases and J by 2 bases, with 6 bases of the junction left unmatched. The CDR3 is made up of 15 amino acids. Germline loops: CDR1 SGHTA, CDR2 FQGNSA. CDR3 sequence (DNA): TGTGCCAGCAGCTCCACCCGGGACAGGGCCTACGAGCAGTACTTC. This codes for CASSSTRDRAYEQYF.

The genes are TRBV3-1 (or the pseudogene TRBV3-2) and TRBJ1-3; D possibly corresponds to TRBD1 (5 bases). Trimming shortened V by 1 base and J by 1 base, and 17 bases separated the two germline ends. The germline CDR1 and CDR2 sequences are LGHDT and YNNKEL (reference sequence). The CDR3 totals 18 residues. The CDR3 is CASSQGGSILTSGNTIYF. The DNA of the CDR3 is TGTGCCAGCAGCCAAGGGGGCAGTATCCTCACATCTGGAAACACCATATATTTT.

The chain recombines TRBV7-9 with TRBJ1-5; D may be TRBD1 (5 bases). The CDR3 loop spans 14 amino acids. The V gene's germline CDR1 is SEHNR and CDR2 FQNEAQ (reference sequence). V lost 4 bases, J lost 9 bases, and 16 bases lay in between. The CDR3 DNA reads TGTGCCAGCAGCTCGCAGGGCGCACAAGGGCCCCAGCATTTT. Its protein product is CASSSQGAQGPQHF. The full variable domain, its missing parts supplied by reference TRBV7-9 and TRBJ1-5, is DTGVSQNPRHKITKRGQNVTFRCDPISEHNRLYWYRQTLGQGPEFLTYFQNEAQLEKSRLLSDRFSAERPKGSFSTLEIQRTEQGDSAMYLCASSSQGAQGPQHFGDGTRLSIL.

This clone occurred once. The chain has TRBV6-1 and TRBJ1-2; D remains ambiguous. V was trimmed by 2 bases and J by 0 bases, leaving 10 bases between them. Germline lookup yields CDR1 MNHNS and CDR2 SASEGT. The CDR3 is 15 amino acids. This chain's CDR3 is CASSELGSPNYGYTF. The CDR3 DNA sequence: TGTGCCAGCAGTGAACTGGGCAGCCCTAACTATGGCTACACCTTC.

The V gene is TRBV24-1, the J gene TRBJ2-1, with a possible D match to TRBD2 (5 bases). The CDR3 consists of 14 residues. Germline loops: CDR1 KGHDR, CDR2 SFDVKD. Trimming took off 9 bases at V and 6 bases at J, with 17 bases between the two ends. CDR3 protein: CATSSRDNGNEQFF. The CDR3 DNA sequence: TGTGCCACCTCGAGTCGGGATAATGGCAATGAGCAGTTCTTC.

The rearrangement joins TRBV11-3 to TRBJ2-1, with 12 bases fitting TRBD2. The germline V gene encodes CDR1 SGHNT and CDR2 YENEEA. The trim removed 1 base at V and 11 bases at J, leaving 3 bases unmatched. The CDR3 loop spans 14 amino acids. CDR3 sequence (DNA): TGTGCCAGCAGCTTAGGACTAGCGGGGGACCAGCAGTTCTTC. Residues: CASSLGLAGDQQFF.

The chain recombines TRBV2 with TRBJ1-5; TRBD1 matches 7 bases. The CDR3 contains 18 residues. CDR1 and CDR2 from the germline V gene are SNHLY and FYNNEI. J lost 6 bases, V lost 6 bases, and 20 bases had no gene match. In nucleotides, the CDR3 is TGTGCCAGCAGGGGGGAGAAGGCCAGAACCCCAGGGGGTCAGCCCCAGCATTTT. It encodes CASRGEKARTPGGQPQHF.

This clone was seen a few times. V usage is TRBV4-1 and J usage is TRBJ1-2; perhaps TRBD1 as D (6 bases). The germline V and J ends were trimmed by 1 base and 0 bases, with 6 bases remaining between them. The CDR3 has 14 residues. Germline CDR1 is MGHRA and CDR2 is YSYEKL. The CDR3 nucleotides read TGCGCCAGCAGCCAAGGGACAGCTAACTATGGCTACACCTTC. The encoded protein is CASSQGTANYGYTF.

V and J are TRBV5-1 and TRBJ2-1; TRBD2 agrees at 10 bases. CDR3 length: 15 residues. Looked up from germline, CDR1 is SGHRS and CDR2 is YFSETQ. V shed 2 bases, J shed 4 bases, and the junction held 3 bases outside the gene matches. CDR3 bases: TGCGCCAGCAGCTTCGGGACTAGCGAATACAATGAGCAGTTCTTC. Translation gives CASSFGTSEYNEQFF.

The CDR3 sequence is CASSFSGAGTQYF. CDR3 coding DNA: TGTGCCAGCAGTTTTTCAGGGGCCGGGACCCAGTACTTC. The V and J genes are TRBV12-3 or TRBV12-4 and TRBJ2-5, with a weak D call TRBD1 (6 bases). V was clipped by 3 bases and J by 7 bases, with 12 bases between them. This CDR3 spans 13 amino acids.

CDR3: CASSSWDSPYEQYF. DNA of the CDR3: TGTGCCAGCAGTTCCTGGGACAGCCCCTACGAGCAGTACTTC. This chain joins TRBV28 and TRBJ2-7; TRBD1 agrees at 7 bases. Germline values: CDR1 MDHEN, CDR2 SYDVKM. The CDR3 covers 14 residues. Trimming cost V 4 bases and J 2 bases; bases outside gene matches: 5.

The chain employs TRBV3-1 (or the pseudogene TRBV3-2) and TRBJ1-1; D gene ambiguous. The V end was cut by 2 bases, the J end by 3 bases, with 13 bases between. The CDR3 is 15 amino acids. The germline CDR1 and CDR2 sequences are LGHDT and YNNKEL (reference sequence). The CDR3 region has the DNA TGTGCCAGCAGCCAATTCGATAGATCTGACACTGAAGCTTTCTTT. This gives the protein CASSQFDRSDTEAFF.

This clone was counted a single time. The chain combines TRBV7-9 with TRBJ2-5; tentatively, D is TRBD1 (6 bases). The CDR3 length is 14 residues. Trimming removed 6 bases at V and 5 bases at J, with 16 bases between. Germline V gene data show CDR1 as SEHNR and CDR2 as FQNEAQ (reference sequence). The CDR3 DNA reads as TGTGCCAGCAGAGCCCTATGGGGGCTCGAGACCCAGTACTTC. Its translation: CASRALWGLETQYF.

The chain employs TRBV5-6 and TRBJ2-1; 10 bases match TRBD2. Trimming took 4 bases from V and 6 from J; bases not matched to a gene: 4. CDR3 length equals 14 residues. Per germline, CDR1 SGHDT and CDR2 YYEEEE. The CDR3 loop is CASSPAGGPNEQFF. As DNA, the CDR3 is TGTGCCAGCAGCCCAGCGGGAGGGCCCAATGAGCAGTTCTTC.

The V call is TRBV7-3, the J call TRBJ2-7, with 11 bases that match TRBD1. The CDR3 is 16 amino acids. Germline V gene data show CDR1 as SGHTA and CDR2 as FQGTGA. Losses at the gene ends were 5 bases for V and 2 bases for J; bases not matched to a gene: 8. This chain's CDR3 is CASSPTGTGGTYEQYF. CDR3 sequence (DNA): TGTGCCAGCAGCCCAACCGGGACAGGGGGTACCTACGAGCAGTACTTC.

J is TRBJ2-2 and V is TRBV5-1; the D gene is possibly TRBD1 (5 bases). The V and J ends lost 0 bases and 4 bases respectively, with 10 bases between them. CDR1 and CDR2 (germline): SGHRS, YFSETQ. CDR3 length equals 15 residues. The CDR3 DNA sequence: TGCGCCAGCAGCTTGGAAGGGCAGGGCACCGGGGAGCTGTTTTTT. As protein: CASSLEGQGTGELFF.

The J gene is TRBJ2-1, the V gene TRBV18, with 11 positions matching TRBD2. From germline, CDR1 is KGHSH and CDR2 LQKENI. This CDR3 comprises 18 residues. The V gene end was trimmed by 3 bases and the J gene end by 5 bases; junction bases not matched to a gene: 12. CDR3 sequence (DNA): TGTGCCAGCTCACCCATGGTTACGGGACTAGCGGTAAACAATGAGCAGTTCTTC. As protein: CASSPMVTGLAVNNEQFF.

The rearrangement uses TRBV5-6 and TRBJ2-1; 7 bases are a match to TRBD1. The CDR3 loop spans 12 amino acids. V lost 4 bases, J lost 10 bases, and 5 bases stayed unmatched. Looked up from germline, CDR1 is SGHDT and CDR2 is YYEEEE. CDR3 amino acids: CASSQTGREQFF. As DNA, the CDR3 is TGTGCCAGCAGCCAGACAGGGCGCGAGCAGTTCTTC.

The CDR3 DNA reads as TGTGCCAGTAGTATAAGAGGGGGCAGGGCTTTCTTT. Translated: CASSIRGGRAFF. J is TRBJ1-1 and V is TRBV19, with TRBD1 matching 7 bases. Germline V CDR1 and CDR2: LNHDA, SQIVND (reference sequence). V was pared by 2 bases and J by 11 bases, with 5 bases of the junction left unmatched. The CDR3 loop spans 12 amino acids.